The 32 T cell receptor beta chains below all came from one sample that was sequenced in a study of spatial heterogeneity in lung cancer. TCRdb called the 5' RACE reads again in MiXCR, with one record for every CDR3 protein. The sample carries about 12,000 distinct CDR3 sequences, 5.5% to 8% recorded once. Stated time point: sample taken at primary tumor resection. Unsorted whole RNA samples from tumor, nontumor lung or frozen PBMC were sequenced. This specimen was normal lung tissue next to the tumor, taken at surgery. These TCRs come from a male donor with early-stage non-small cell lung cancer.

This clonotype was seen repeatedly, ten times or more. This beta chain was picked up by a library intended for alpha chains and is off target, so its count carries little meaning. The chain's CDR3 is CASSLVGTGADEQYF. DNA for the CDR3: TGTGCCAGCAGCTTAGTCGGGACAGGGGCGGACGAGCAGTACTTC. The chain uses TRBV7-3 and TRBJ2-7; the match to TRBD1 covers 10 bases. The V segment lost 2 bases and the J segment 5 bases; nucleotides outside the gene matches: 6. The V gene's germline CDR1 is SGHTA and CDR2 FQGTGA. This CDR3 region has 15 residues.

This clonotype is labeled medium-sized. This beta chain lies outside the target of a library built for alpha chains; its clone size means little. The rearrangement uses TRBV6-2 or TRBV6-3 and TRBJ2-5; 7 nucleotides agree with TRBD2. Germline V gene data show CDR1 as MNHEY and CDR2 as SVGEGT. J gave up 5 bases and V 2 bases, and 11 bases lay outside the gene matches. CDR3 length equals 16 residues. This CDR3 reads CASSYRSGTGLETQYF. CDR3 nucleotide sequence: TGTGCCAGCAGTTACCGAAGCGGGACGGGGTTGGAGACCCAGTACTTC.

This clonotype counts as medium-sized. Being off target in a library aimed at alpha chains, this beta chain has a size of little meaning. This chain links TRBV6-5 with TRBJ2-7, with 10 bases identical to TRBD1. The CDR3 is made up of 15 amino acids. Germline lookup yields CDR1 MNHEY and CDR2 SVGAGI. Trimming cost V 5 bases and J 4 bases; bases outside gene matches: 8. The CDR3 reads CASSPTGQGLYEQYF. CDR3 DNA: TGTGCCAGCAGTCCCACGGGACAGGGGTTATACGAGCAGTACTTC.

Many counts were recorded for this clonotype. As an off-target read in a library built for alpha chains, this beta chain has a frequency of little significance. The rearrangement joins TRBV6-4 to TRBJ2-1, with 9 nucleotides matching TRBD1. Per germline, CDR1 MRHNA and CDR2 SNTAGT. The J segment lost 14 bases and the V segment lost 1 base, leaving 9 bases of the junction unmatched. This CDR3 contains 14 residues. The CDR3: CASSDFQGQGAKFF. CDR3 bases: TGTGCCAGCAGTGACTTCCAGGGACAGGGCGCTAAGTTCTTC.

This clonotype was detected ten times or more. A library made for alpha chains picked up this beta chain off target, so its size means little. The chain recombines TRBV27 with TRBJ1-1, with unresolved D. The CDR3 loop spans 13 amino acids. Germline V gene lookup returns CDR1 MNHEY and CDR2 SMNVEV (reference sequence). V lost 10 bases, J lost 4 bases, and 16 bases lay in between. CDR3 region: CATGSRIGTEAFF. CDR3 nucleotides: TGTGCCACTGGGTCCCGGATTGGCACTGAAGCTTTCTTT.

As for this clonotype: Within a library made for alpha chains, this beta chain is off target, and its count is uninformative. The chain has TRBV5-1 and TRBJ2-1; weak D call: TRBD2 (5 bases). Per the germline V gene, CDR1 is SGHRS and CDR2 is YFSETQ. V lost 0 bases and J 5 bases, leaving 12 bases between the germline ends. CDR3 length: 15 residues. CDR3 in amino acids: CASSLAPGNNNEQFF. The CDR3 DNA follows: TGCGCCAGCAGCTTGGCGCCGGGAAACAACAATGAGCAGTTCTTC.

This clonotype is labeled medium-sized. Since it is a stray read in a library aimed at alpha chains, this beta chain has a size that is not meaningful. Here the CDR3 DNA reads TGTGCCAGCAGTGATGGCCCAGGGTTTTACAATGAGCAGTTCTTC. As protein: CASSDGPGFYNEQFF. The genes are TRBV6-1 and TRBJ2-1; possibly TRBD1 for D (5 bases). The V gene lost 3 bases and the J gene lost 4 bases, with 13 bases spanning the gap. CDR1 and CDR2 from the germline V gene are MNHNS and SASEGT. There are 15 residues in the CDR3.

Judged by abundance, this clonotype is medium-sized. In a library made to pick up alpha chains, this beta chain is a stray read with a size that means little. This chain links TRBV2 with TRBJ2-1; no reliable D call. V lost 3 bases to trimming and J lost 5 bases, with 11 bases between them. Germline V lookup: CDR1 SNHLY, CDR2 FYNNEI. This CDR3 is 14 amino acids long. The CDR3: CASSDMRPDNEQFF. DNA of the CDR3: TGTGCCAGCAGTGATATGAGGCCAGACAATGAGCAGTTCTTC.

This clonotype was observed many times. This beta chain lies outside the target of a library built for alpha chains; its clone size means little. The genes are TRBV4-3 and TRBJ1-6, with D uncertain. V was shortened by 1 base and J by 7 bases, with 8 bases between the two germline ends. The CDR3 runs 14 residues. Germline loops: CDR1 LGHNA, CDR2 YSLEER. The CDR3 protein is CASSQAGGNSPLHF. CDR3 sequence (DNA): TGCGCCAGCAGCCAAGCGGGAGGGAATTCACCCCTCCACTTT.

This clonotype showed up many times. For a library built for alpha chains, this beta chain is a stray read; little rests on its size. The V call is TRBV27, the J call TRBJ2-7; maybe TRBD1 (6 bases). Per the germline V gene, CDR1 is MNHEY and CDR2 is SMNVEV (reference sequence). The CDR3 extends over 14 amino acids. The V end lost 7 bases, the J end lost 5 bases, and 18 bases lay between the germline ends. The CDR3 region has the DNA TGTGCCAGCAACCAACAAGGACAGCTAGACGAGCAGTACTTC. It is translated as CASNQQGQLDEQYF.

The sample holds many counts of this clonotype. This beta chain is a stray sequence in a library constructed for alpha chains; its clone size is not meaningful. This rearrangement joins TRBV5-1 to TRBJ2-2, with D maybe TRBD2 (6 bases). CDR1 and CDR2 (germline): SGHRS, YFSETQ. This CDR3 region has 14 residues. V lost 5 bases and J lost 6, with 14 bases in between. CDR3 in DNA: TGCGCCAGCAGACTGGAGGGGTTCTCCGGGGAGCTGTTTTTT. Translation: CASRLEGFSGELFF. The complete variable domain, with remaining parts taken from reference TRBV5-1 and TRBJ2-2, reads KAGVTQTPRYLIKTRGQQVTLSCSPISGHRSVSWYQQTPGQGLQFLFEYFSETQRNKGNFPGRFSGRQFSNSRSEMNVSTLELGDSALYLCASRLEGFSGELFFGEGSRLTVL.

This clonotype is medium-sized within its sample. This beta chain is an off-target read within a library intended for alpha chains, so its frequency means little. The chain combines TRBV12-5 with TRBJ1-1, with unresolved D. The CDR3 is 13 residues long. The ends were cut back, 6 bases at V and 1 base at J, with 9 bases in the middle. Germline V CDR1 and CDR2: LGHNT, FRNRAP. CDR3 sequence (DNA): TGTGCTAGTGGACTGGACGGGAACACTGAAGCTTTCTTT. It translates to CASGLDGNTEAFF.

This clonotype was found many times. This beta chain lies outside the target of a library built for alpha chains; its clone size means little. DNA of the CDR3: TGCAGTGCTACGAGAGTAAACAGGGGAGGCTATGGCTACACCTTC. As protein: CSATRVNRGGYGYTF. The chain has TRBV20-1 and TRBJ1-2, with TRBD1 matching 7 bases. Trimming at V came to 4 bases and at J to 4 bases, leaving 12 bases not matched to a gene. Germline V gene sequence: CDR1 DFQATT, CDR2 SNEGSKA (reference sequence). The CDR3 spans 15 residues.

This clonotype was observed many times. A library prepared for alpha chains yielded this beta chain as an off-target read; its size is of little meaning. The rearrangement uses TRBV11-2 and TRBJ1-2, with 7 bases matching TRBD1. V was clipped by 4 bases and J by 2 bases; unmatched bases: 4. The CDR3 has 14 residues. Per the germline V gene, CDR1 is SGHAT and CDR2 is FQNNGV. The CDR3 DNA is TGTGCCAGCAGCTCCGACAGGGCCAACTATGGCTACACCTTC. Amino acid sequence: CASSSDRANYGYTF.

This clonotype counts as large (0.1 to 1%). This beta chain is a stray sequence in a library constructed for alpha chains; its clone size is not meaningful. The chain couples TRBV21-1 to TRBJ2-7; the DNA was not used to check the table's D call, TRBD2. TRBV21-1 is a pseudogene segment. The length of the CDR3 is 17 residues. The CDR3 DNA is TGTGCCAGCAGCAAAGAGTCTAGCGGGAGTGATCGAAACGAGCAGTACTTC. This sequence encodes CASSKESSGSDRNEQYF.

This clonotype was detected ten times or more. With the library built for alpha chains, this beta chain is off target and its frequency is not meaningful. The rearrangement uses TRBV5-4 and TRBJ1-2, with TRBD1 matching 9 bases. The CDR3 spans 15 residues. With 4 bases clipped from V and 4 bases from J, the junction kept 8 bases outside the gene matches. Per the germline V gene, CDR1 is SGHNT and CDR2 is YYREEE (reference sequence). In nucleotides, the CDR3 is TGTGCCAGCAGCCCAGGGACAGGGTTGAGCTATGGCTACACCTTC. Its translation: CASSPGTGLSYGYTF.

This clonotype appeared many times. In a library made to pick up alpha chains, this beta chain is a stray read with a size that means little. The chain couples TRBV7-8 to TRBJ1-1; a weak D match, TRBD1 (6 bases). The CDR3 has 14 residues. V dropped 5 bases and J dropped 1 base, with 11 bases sitting between them. CDR1 is SGHVS, CDR2 FQNEAQ, per germline. DNA for the CDR3: TGTGCCAGCAGCCTACAGGGAGGGAACACTGAAGCTTTCTTT. This codes for CASSLQGGNTEAFF.

This clonotype was seen repeatedly, ten times or more. This beta chain is off target for a library built for alpha chains, so its abundance means little. The gene calls are TRBV2 and TRBJ1-6; 7 bases are a match to TRBD1. This CDR3 is built from 15 residues. Germline CDR1 is SNHLY and CDR2 is FYNNEI. J was trimmed by 7 bases and V by 6 bases; bases with no gene match: 9. The CDR3 DNA reads TGTGCCAGCAGCTTACAGGGGTTACAGAATTCACCCCTCCACTTT. Its protein is CASSLQGLQNSPLHF.

This clonotype was recorded many times. The library was prepared for alpha chains; this beta chain is a stray read, so its frequency means little. V and J are TRBV29-1 and TRBJ2-2; possibly TRBD1 for D (5 bases). CDR3 length equals 13 residues. Germline V gene data show CDR1 as SQVTM and CDR2 as ANQGSEA. The ends were cut back, 6 bases at V and 2 bases at J, with 10 bases in the middle. CDR3 nucleotide sequence: TGCAGCGTCGACAGAGAAAACACCGGGGAGCTGTTTTTT. It is translated as CSVDRENTGELFF.

This clonotype showed up just once. This beta chain appears as a stray read in a library generated for alpha chains; its size is not informative. The chain is built from TRBV30 and TRBJ2-5; D is possibly TRBD2 (6 bases). The germline V gene encodes CDR1 GTSNPN and CDR2 SVGIG (reference sequence). This CDR3 region has 14 residues. Trimming pared 0 bases from V and 5 bases from J, leaving 13 bases between. The CDR3 DNA reads as TGTGCCTGGAGTGTAATGGGGGGTACGGAGACCCAGTACTTC. It is translated as CAWSVMGGTETQYF. The full variable domain, its missing parts supplied by reference TRBV30 and TRBJ2-5, is SQTIHQWPATLVQPVGSPLSLECTVEGTSNPNLYWYRQAAGRGLQLLFYSVGIGQISSEVPQNLSASRPQDRQFILSSKKLLLSDSGFYLCAWSVMGGTETQYFGPGTRLLVL.

This clonotype was counted many times. A read error may be the cause here, since a much bigger clone is one base away. In a library made to pick up alpha chains, this beta chain is a stray read with a size that means little. V is TRBV30 and J is TRBJ1-5, with D perhaps TRBD1 (5 bases). Trimming pared 4 bases from V and 4 bases from J, leaving 17 bases between. The CDR3 spans 15 residues. Germline CDR1 reads GTSNPN; CDR2 reads SVGIG (reference sequence). The CDR3 loop reads CAWTVRGAGNQPQHF. In DNA, the CDR3 is TGTGCCTGGACTGTACGCGGGGCAGGGAATCAGCCCCAGCATTTT. The whole variable domain, filled in from reference TRBV30 and TRBJ1-5, reads SQTIHQWPATLVQPVGSPLSLECTVEGTSNPNLYWYRQAAGRGLQLLFYSVGIGQISSEVPQNLSASRPQDRQFILSSKKLLLSDSGFYLCAWTVRGAGNQPQHFGDGTRLSIL.

By share, this clonotype counts as medium-sized. The library was designed around alpha chains, so this beta chain is a stray read whose abundance carries little weight. V usage is TRBV5-1 and J usage is TRBJ1-5; maybe TRBD1 (6 bases). V was clipped by 2 bases and J by 5 bases, with 11 bases between them. In germline, CDR1 is SGHRS, CDR2 YFSETQ. The CDR3 length is 14 residues. DNA for the CDR3: TGCGCCAGCAGCTTCAGGGGAGGCGATCAGCCCCAGCATTTT. Residues: CASSFRGGDQPQHF.

At least ten counts were recorded for this clonotype. This beta chain turned up in a library designed for alpha chains; as an off-target read, its abundance says little. The chain links TRBV11-3 to TRBJ2-1; D gene unclear. CDR1 SGHNT and CDR2 YENEEA come from the germline V gene. The CDR3 consists of 17 residues. Trimming removed 1 base at V and 0 bases at J, with 13 bases between. CDR3 bases: TGTGCCAGCAGCTTAGCGGCCGCCTCTGGCTCCTACAATGAGCAGTTCTTC. Protein sequence: CASSLAAASGSYNEQFF.

This clonotype is medium-sized (0.01 to 0.1%) within its sample. Within a library made for alpha chains, this beta chain is off target, and its count is uninformative. The chain carries TRBV5-1 and TRBJ2-2; 7 bases agree with TRBD1. The CDR3 totals 15 residues. Unmatched junction bases numbered 3, after V lost 4 bases and J lost 0 bases. Germline V gives CDR1 SGHRS, CDR2 YFSETQ. CDR3 in amino acids: CASSADRTNTGELFF. CDR3 nucleotide sequence: TGCGCCAGCAGCGCGGACAGGACGAACACCGGGGAGCTGTTTTTT. The variable domain in full, completed from reference TRBV5-1 and TRBJ2-2, reads KAGVTQTPRYLIKTRGQQVTLSCSPISGHRSVSWYQQTPGQGLQFLFEYFSETQRNKGNFPGRFSGRQFSNSRSEMNVSTLELGDSALYLCASSADRTNTGELFFGEGSRLTVL.

This clonotype was recorded at least ten times. The library was built for alpha chains, so this beta chain is an off-target read and its size means little. J is TRBJ2-5 and V is TRBV13; a possible D gene is TRBD2 (6 bases). The CDR3 spans 15 residues. V was cut by 5 bases and J by 5 bases, with 18 bases left in between. CDR1 is PRHDT, CDR2 FYEKMQ, per germline (reference sequence). For the CDR3, the DNA is TGTGCCAGCAGCCGCAGGCGGGGTGAGGAGGAGACCCAGTACTTC. It is translated as CASSRRRGEEETQYF. The full variable domain, completed using reference TRBV13 and TRBJ2-5, is AAGVIQSPRHLIKEKRETATLKCYPIPRHDTVYWYQQGPGQDPQFLISFYEKMQSDKGSIPDRFSAQQFSDYHSELNMSSLELGDSALYFCASSRRRGEEETQYFGPGTRLLVL.

By share, this clonotype ranks as medium-sized. The library was prepared for alpha chains; this beta chain is a stray read, so its frequency means little. V usage is TRBV6-1 and J usage is TRBJ1-1, with 11 bases lining up with TRBD1. V lost 6 bases, J lost 8 bases, and 5 bases stayed unmatched. This CDR3 has 13 residues. Germline V CDR1 and CDR2: MNHNS, SASEGT. DNA of the CDR3: TGTGCCAGCAGATTTGGACAGGGGGCCGAAGCTTTCTTT. Protein: CASRFGQGAEAFF.

This clonotype was seen repeatedly, ten times or more. This beta chain is a stray read from a library made for alpha chains; its abundance is not meaningful. The rearrangement uses TRBV10-2 and TRBJ2-1; 8 bases fit TRBD1. The CDR3 is 15 amino acids. Trimming cost V 7 bases and J 0 bases; bases outside gene matches: 5. Germline lookup yields CDR1 WSHSY and CDR2 SAAADI. The CDR3 region has the DNA TGCGCCAGCATAAGTCAGGGGGCCTCCTACAATGAGCAGTTCTTC. This encodes CASISQGASYNEQFF.

This clonotype was seen at least ten times. This beta chain is a stray read from a library made for alpha chains; its abundance is not meaningful. The chain has TRBV4-1 and TRBJ1-2; D gene ambiguous. Germline CDR1 is MGHRA and CDR2 is YSYEKL. Trimming removed 0 bases at V and 8 bases at J, with 19 bases between. The CDR3 length is 16 residues. CDR3 loop: CASSQETRSLLKGYTF. CDR3 sequence (DNA): TGCGCCAGCAGCCAAGAAACCAGGTCCCTCTTGAAGGGCTACACCTTC.

This clonotype was found many times. This beta chain slipped into a library made for alpha chains as a stray read, so its size is not meaningful. The CDR3 coding sequence is TGCAGTGCTATGGGTTTAGCGACATCCTACGAGCAGTACTTC. Translation gives CSAMGLATSYEQYF. The chain recombines TRBV20-1 with TRBJ2-7; maybe TRBD2 (5 bases). The CDR3 is 14 amino acids. Germline V gene lookup returns CDR1 DFQATT and CDR2 SNEGSKA (reference sequence). V lost 4 bases and J lost 1, with 14 bases in between.

This clonotype was observed many times. A library made for alpha chains picked up this beta chain off target, so its size means little. The chain couples TRBV25-1 to TRBJ2-7; 8 bases agree with TRBD2. The CDR3 is made up of 14 amino acids. V lost 6 bases and J lost 6; bases outside the gene matches: 10. The germline V gene has CDR1 MGHDK and CDR2 SYGVNS. CDR3 in amino acids: CASSPISGIGEQYF. CDR3 in DNA: TGTGCCAGCAGCCCTATTAGCGGGATTGGCGAGCAGTACTTC.

This clonotype is deemed medium-sized (0.01 to 0.1%). Within a library made for alpha chains, this beta chain is off target, and its count is uninformative. CDR3 amino acids: CASSSRRAASNYGYTF. CDR3 nucleotide sequence: TGTGCCAGCAGCTCTCGCAGGGCCGCCTCTAACTATGGCTACACCTTC. This chain links TRBV7-9 with TRBJ1-2, with D maybe TRBD1 (5 bases). Germline CDR1 SEHNR, CDR2 FQNEAQ (reference sequence). V gave up 4 bases and J gave up 0 bases, with 15 bases separating them. The CDR3 loop spans 16 amino acids.

This clonotype came up many times. The library was prepared for alpha chains; this beta chain is a stray read, so its frequency means little. This chain links TRBV5-4 with TRBJ2-7; TRBD1 matches 12 bases. Germline V gene sequence: CDR1 SGHNT, CDR2 YYREEE (reference sequence). Trimming removed 4 bases from V and 3 bases from J; junction bases left unmatched: 5. This CDR3 has 15 residues. CDR3 sequence: CASSPGTGGIYEQYF. The CDR3, as DNA: TGTGCCAGCAGCCCGGGGACAGGGGGCATCTACGAGCAGTACTTC.